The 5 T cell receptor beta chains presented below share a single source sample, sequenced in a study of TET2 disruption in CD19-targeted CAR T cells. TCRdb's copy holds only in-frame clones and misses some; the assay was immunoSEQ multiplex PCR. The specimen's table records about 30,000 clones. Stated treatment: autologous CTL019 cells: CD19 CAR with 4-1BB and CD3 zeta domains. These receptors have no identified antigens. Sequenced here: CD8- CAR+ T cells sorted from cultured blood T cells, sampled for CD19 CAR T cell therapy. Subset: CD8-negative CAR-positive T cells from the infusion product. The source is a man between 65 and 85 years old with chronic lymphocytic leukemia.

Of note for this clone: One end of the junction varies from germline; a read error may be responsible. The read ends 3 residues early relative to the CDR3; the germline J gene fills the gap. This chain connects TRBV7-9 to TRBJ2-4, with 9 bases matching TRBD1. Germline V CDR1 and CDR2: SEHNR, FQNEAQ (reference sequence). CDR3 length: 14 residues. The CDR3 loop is CSSSPGQGGQPQYF. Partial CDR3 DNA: TGTTCCAGCAGCCCGGGACAGGGAGGTCAGCCT.

The CDR3 reads CAILGQGAYEQYF. The DNA read from the CDR3 is TGTGCCATCTTGGGACAGGGGGCCTACGAG. This chain uses TRBV5-6 with TRBJ2-7; 11 nucleotides align to TRBD1. The read ends 3 residues before the CDR3 terminus; that terminus is restored from the germline J gene. Germline CDR1 reads SGHDT; CDR2 reads YYEEEE. V was clipped by 9 bases and J by 2 bases; unmatched bases: 4. The CDR3 consists of 13 residues.

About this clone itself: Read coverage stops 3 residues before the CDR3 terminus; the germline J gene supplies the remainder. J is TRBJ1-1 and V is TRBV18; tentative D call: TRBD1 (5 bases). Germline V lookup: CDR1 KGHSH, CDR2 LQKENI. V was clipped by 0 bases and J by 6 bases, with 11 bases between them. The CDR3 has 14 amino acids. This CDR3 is CASSPPEGVAEAFF. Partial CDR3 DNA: TGTGCCAGCTCACCACCCGAAGGGGTGGCTGAA. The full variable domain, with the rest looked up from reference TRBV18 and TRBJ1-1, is NAGVMQNPRHLVRRRGQEARLRCSPMKGHSHVYWYRQLPEEGLKFMVYLQKENIIDESGMPKERFSAEFPKEGPSILRIQQVVRGDSAAYFCASSPPEGVAEAFFGQGTRLTVV.

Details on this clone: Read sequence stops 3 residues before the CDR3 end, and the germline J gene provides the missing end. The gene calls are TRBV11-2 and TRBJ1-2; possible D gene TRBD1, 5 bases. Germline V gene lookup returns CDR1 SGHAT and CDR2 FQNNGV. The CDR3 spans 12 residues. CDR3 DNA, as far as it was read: TGTGCCAGCAGCTTAGGGGGGGGTGAC. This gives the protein CASSLGGGD. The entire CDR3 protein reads CASSLGGGDYTF.

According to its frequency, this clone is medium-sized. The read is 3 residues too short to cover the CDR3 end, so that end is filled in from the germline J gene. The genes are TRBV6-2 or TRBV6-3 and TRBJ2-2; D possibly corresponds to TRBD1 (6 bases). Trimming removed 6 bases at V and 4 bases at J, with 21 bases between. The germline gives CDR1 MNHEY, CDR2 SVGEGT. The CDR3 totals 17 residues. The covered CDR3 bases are TGTGCCAGCAGCAATTCGAGGGGGTCCGGGATCACCGGGGAG. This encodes CASSNSRGSGITGE. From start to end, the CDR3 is CASSNSRGSGITGELFF.